The 12 T cell receptor beta chains presented below share a single source sample, sequenced in a study of technical replicates of blood from a few donors. Sequenced by immunoSEQ multiplex PCR; TCRdb stores in-frame clones only, minus some. The sample consists of some 70,000 clones, approximately 90% of them appearing once. Sequenced material: PBMCs. Every receptor here comes from a human donor in good health. Some clones in this sample may be carry-over from other donors' samples.

The chain couples TRBV21-1 to TRBJ2-7; the table names TRBD2, a call not compared with the DNA. TRBV21-1 is a pseudogene. The CDR3 loop spans 16 amino acids. The CDR3 DNA is TGTGCCAGCAGCAATCGACTAGCGGAGAGCTCCTACGAGCAGTACTTC. Encoded protein: CASSNRLAESSYEQYF.

The CDR3: CASRITGWTYNEQFF. The CDR3 DNA sequence: TGTGCCAGCAGAATCACCGGGTGGACCTACAATGAGCAGTTCTTC. The chain combines TRBV27 with TRBJ2-1, with D unclear. Germline loops: CDR1 MNHEY, CDR2 SMNVEV (reference sequence). This CDR3 spans 15 amino acids. Deletions cut 6 bases from V and 2 bases from J, with 14 bases between.

This CDR3 is CASSAQTSLETQYF. As DNA, the CDR3 is TGTGCCAGCTCGGCTCAGACTAGCCTGGAGACCCAGTACTTC. The J gene is TRBJ2-5, the V gene TRBV18; 7 positions match TRBD2. The J segment lost 5 bases and the V segment lost 6 bases, leaving 9 bases of the junction unmatched. Per germline, CDR1 KGHSH and CDR2 LQKENI. The CDR3 consists of 14 residues.

In this sample, this clone turned up once. This chain connects TRBV6-5 to TRBJ2-2; 8 bases are a match to TRBD2. J was trimmed by 7 bases and V by 6 bases; bases with no gene match: 10. Germline assignment: CDR1 MNHEY and CDR2 SVGAGI. The CDR3 length is 15 residues. The CDR3 loop reads CASRPSGGAHGELFF. As DNA, the CDR3 is TGTGCCAGCAGACCCTCCGGGGGGGCCCACGGGGAGCTGTTTTTT.

The chain joins TRBV6-1 to TRBJ2-1; 8 positions agree with TRBD2. Trimming removed 11 bases from V and 0 bases from J; junction bases left unmatched: 6. The CDR3 spans 14 residues. Germline CDR1 is MNHNS and CDR2 is SASEGT. The CDR3 reads CAVWSGGSYNEQFF. CDR3 DNA: TGTGCCGTTTGGAGCGGGGGCTCCTACAATGAGCAGTTCTTC.

The chain couples TRBV7-3 to TRBJ1-6; the D is unclear. Germline-derived CDR1 and CDR2 are SGHTA and FQGTGA. The CDR3 is made up of 15 amino acids. V was shortened by 6 bases and J by 1 base, with 10 bases between the two germline ends. The CDR3 coding sequence is TGTGCCAGCAGAGAAGACGGGTCCTATAATTCACCCCTCCACTTT. Its protein is CASREDGSYNSPLHF.

The chain employs TRBV4-3 and TRBJ2-1; weak D call: TRBD2 (6 bases). V lost 0 bases and J 4 bases, leaving 16 bases between the germline ends. Germline CDR1 and CDR2: LGHNA and YSLEER. The CDR3 contains 17 residues. The CDR3 reads CASSQEMYAGRYNEQFF. Here the CDR3 DNA reads TGCGCCAGCAGCCAAGAGATGTACGCGGGACGGTACAATGAGCAGTTCTTC.

The sample holds one count of this clone. This chain links TRBV7-8 with TRBJ2-7; no clear D. V dropped 0 bases and J dropped 0 bases, with 6 bases sitting between them. The germline CDR1 and CDR2 sequences are SGHVS and FQNEAQ. This CDR3 is 14 amino acids long. CDR3: CASSLAIASYEQYF. The CDR3 DNA reads TGTGCCAGCAGCTTAGCCATAGCCTCCTACGAGCAGTACTTC.

This clone was recorded once. V gene TRBV4-3 combines with J gene TRBJ2-2, with D perhaps matching TRBD1 (5 bases). The CDR3 loop spans 15 amino acids. V was clipped by 2 bases and J by 4 bases, with 11 bases between them. The V gene's germline CDR1 is LGHNA and CDR2 YSLEER. CDR3 residues: CASSQSQGFTGELFF. The CDR3 DNA reads as TGCGCCAGCAGCCAATCGCAGGGATTCACCGGGGAGCTGTTTTTT.

This clone was recorded once. The chain recombines TRBV7-6 with TRBJ1-4; D is uncertain. The CDR3 has 14 residues. Germline CDR1 SGHVS, CDR2 FNYEAQ. Trimming pared 6 bases from V and 4 bases from J, leaving 12 bases between. The CDR3 DNA reads as TGTGCCAGCAGTCAACGGACTTATAATGAAAAACTGTTTTTT. Translated: CASSQRTYNEKLFF.

The V call is TRBV25-1, the J call TRBJ2-3; no firm D call. Germline V gene lookup returns CDR1 MGHDK and CDR2 SYGVNS. CDR3 length equals 18 residues. Trimming cost V 3 bases and J 2 bases, with 21 bases left between them. CDR3 DNA: TGTGCCAGCAGTGACCAACCCCTTCTAGGCGGAGACACAGATACGCAGTATTTT. This encodes CASSDQPLLGGDTDTQYF.

This chain connects TRBV11-2 to TRBJ2-5; 8 positions agree with TRBD2. Germline V lookup: CDR1 SGHAT, CDR2 FQNNGV. V was pared by 1 base and J by 2 bases, with 6 bases of the junction left unmatched. This CDR3 has 16 residues. The CDR3 spells CASSLGASGFQETQYF. CDR3 nucleotides: TGTGCCAGCAGCTTAGGAGCTAGCGGGTTTCAAGAGACCCAGTACTTC.